This T cell receptor (beta chain) derives from a study of beta chain features in type 1 diabetes (dated by TCRdb to 2016 to 2019). For context, the study as a whole: Mean age, gender distribution, total cell number and subset yield were not different between patients and healthy donors. Across all samples, approximately 98,000,000 sorted cells were examined, and cell number per subset correlated strongly with RNA yield. Regulatory and stem cell-like memory subsets were isolated from only 8 patients and about 8 healthy donors, whereas naive and central memory subsets came from all 30 or so donors. In the study, recently diagnosed type 1 diabetes patients and matched healthy donors were compared on the TCRB repertoires of their sorted circulating CD4+ T cell subsets. Overall study outcomes, separate from this receptor: Naive, central memory and regulatory TCRB repertoires appeared to be more similar among patients than among healthy donors. Only small numbers of individuals were included in the HLA sub-analyses, which left unresolved whether HLA type had any influence on TCRB rearrangement. PCR might favor shorter templates, but patient and control samples were amplified and corrected together, so any skew would affect both groups equally. A moderate but significant shortening of TCRB CDR3 length was observed in type 1 diabetes patients in all four CD4+ subsets. Because cDNA rather than genomic DNA was sequenced, highly expressing activated cells could have been over-represented, although no difference in activation and CD3 levels was found between groups. At VDJ recombination sites, patients with type 1 diabetes made fewer insertions and deleted more nucleotides, a pattern implying thymic rearrangement abnormalities.

Each donor gave one peripheral blood draw, roughly 110 mL on average, collected into heparinised tubes. Naive, central memory, regulatory and stem cell-like memory CD4+ T cells were sorted on a BD FACSAria II using a panel including CD45RO, CCR7, CD25, CD127, CD95 and CD27. Purity was above 95% for every sorted population. Right away, PBMCs were isolated by Lymphoprep density gradient centrifugation and were stained directly, with no culture step. To minimize batch effects, samples were stained and sorted in pairs, one healthy donor with one patient per experiment. Comment on this clone: Its antigen is currently not known. No qualities accompany the bases; no much larger clone lies one base away.

The entire amount of isolated RNA was reverse transcribed using the High Capacity cDNA Reverse Transcription Kit, so the sequenced TCRB transcripts were expressed ones. Naive, central memory and regulatory T cell samples underwent deep immunoSEQ sequencing, averaging about 3.57 million total reads per sample. Sorted cells were lysed in RLT buffer and RNA was extracted with DNase-treated RNeasy Micro or Mini kits, depending on cell number. To prevent cross-contamination, each cell subset was processed individually, whereas patient and healthy donor samples were processed jointly. The immunoSEQ multiplex PCR was used to amplify TCRB sequences from cDNA, generating 87-bp fragments that spanned the CDR3 region. The amplicons were sequenced using the Illumina HiSeq platform. In the source study's methods: PCR bias was corrected computationally using synthetic template baselines, and reads within Hamming distance 2 were collapsed, with unmergeable singletons discarded. By aligning reads against IMGT, V, D and J genes, CDR3 length, and insertions or deletions at six rearrangement sites were assigned. Within each subset, clonotype counts were normalized to sorted cell number, after which true diversity and Gini coefficients were computed with the tcR R package. The overlap coefficient, calculated on TCRB nucleotide sequences, was used to quantify repertoire sharing. In TCRdb, the immuneACCESS table is reduced to in-frame sequences with V and J assigned. These tables do not hold every clone; where another copy was compared, an unresolved V gene accounts for under half, and the others remain unexplained. The V and J calls and clone size are taken from that table; D and trimming were inferred from the DNA. For this sample there are almost 350,000 clones; around 8% appear just once. The top ten clones comprise around 0.45% of the sample.

At the junction V is shortened by 2 bases and J by 4 bases, with 6 bases in between. CDR1 is given as LGHNA and CDR2 as YSLEER, both from the germline V gene. Reading from cysteine to phenylalanine, the CDR3 counts 13 amino acids. Of all the DNA, just the CDR3 is kept, 39 bases in frame from base 1. The sequenced sample consisted of central memory CD4+ T cells from blood. The sequence came from a woman between 18 and 30 years old in good health. The rearrangement joined TRBV4-3 to TRBJ2-1; a confident D gene designation cannot be given. The DNA sequence is given as TGCGCCAGCAGCCAACGAGATTACAATGAGCAGTTCTTC. Its protein product is CASSQRDYNEQFF.